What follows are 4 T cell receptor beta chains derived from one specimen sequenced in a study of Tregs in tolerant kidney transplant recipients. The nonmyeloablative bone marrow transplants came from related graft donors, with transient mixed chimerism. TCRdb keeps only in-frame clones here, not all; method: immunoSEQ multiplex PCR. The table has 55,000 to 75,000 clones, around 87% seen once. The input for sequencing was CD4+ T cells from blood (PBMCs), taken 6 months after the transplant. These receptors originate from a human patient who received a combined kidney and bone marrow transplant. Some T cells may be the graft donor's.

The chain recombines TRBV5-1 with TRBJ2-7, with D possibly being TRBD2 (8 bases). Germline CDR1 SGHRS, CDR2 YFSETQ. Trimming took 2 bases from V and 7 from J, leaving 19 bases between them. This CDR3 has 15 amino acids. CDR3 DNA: TGCGCCAGCAGCTTTTTAGCGGGAACAGGGGCGGAGCAGTACTTC. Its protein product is CASSFLAGTGAEQYF. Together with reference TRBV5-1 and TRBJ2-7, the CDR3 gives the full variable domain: KAGVTQTPRYLIKTRGQQVTLSCSPISGHRSVSWYQQTPGQGLQFLFEYFSETQRNKGNFPGRFSGRQFSNSRSEMNVSTLELGDSALYLCASSFLAGTGAEQYFGPGTRLTVT.

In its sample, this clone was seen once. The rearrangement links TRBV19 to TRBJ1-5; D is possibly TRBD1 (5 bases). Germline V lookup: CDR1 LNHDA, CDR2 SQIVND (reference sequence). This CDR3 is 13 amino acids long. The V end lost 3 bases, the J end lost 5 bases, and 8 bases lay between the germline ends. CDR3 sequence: CASSIAGYQPQHF. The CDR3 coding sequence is TGTGCCAGTAGTATTGCAGGGTATCAGCCCCAGCATTTT.

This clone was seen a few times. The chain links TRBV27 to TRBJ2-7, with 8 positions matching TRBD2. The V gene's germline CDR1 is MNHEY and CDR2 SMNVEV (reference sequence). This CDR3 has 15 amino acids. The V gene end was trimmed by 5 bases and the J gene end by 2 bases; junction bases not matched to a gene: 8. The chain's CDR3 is CASSILAVRPYEQYF. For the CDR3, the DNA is TGTGCCAGCAGTATACTAGCGGTTCGACCCTACGAGCAGTACTTC.

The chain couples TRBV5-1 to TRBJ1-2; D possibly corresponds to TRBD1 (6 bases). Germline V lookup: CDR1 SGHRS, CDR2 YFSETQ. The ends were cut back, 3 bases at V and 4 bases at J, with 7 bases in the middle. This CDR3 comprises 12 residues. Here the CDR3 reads CASSSDSYGYTF. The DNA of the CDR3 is TGCGCCAGCAGCTCGGACAGCTATGGCTACACCTTC.